Following are 3 T cell receptor beta chains from one sample sequenced in a study of blood T cell repertoires in COVID-19. Here immunoSEQ multiplex PCR was the method, and the copy in TCRdb shows in-frame clones only, minus some. This sample carries under 500,000 clones, about 90% of them seen once, and the ten largest clones take around 1.8%. The sequencing sample was made of PBMCs or T cells enriched from blood (not recorded which). Receptors originate from a woman aged 18-30 years with acute COVID-19.

The V call is TRBV6-5, the J call TRBJ2-7, with D perhaps TRBD1 (6 bases). The length of the CDR3 is 14 residues. Trimming stripped 7 bases from V and 5 bases from J, with 18 bases between. Germline V lookup: CDR1 MNHEY, CDR2 SVGAGI. The CDR3 region has the DNA TGTGCCAGCAACCCTCTAGAGACAGGAGACGAGCAGTACTTC. Its protein is CASNPLETGDEQYF.

This chain uses TRBV7-2 with TRBJ2-1; 10 positions agree with TRBD2. Trimming at V came to 6 bases and at J to 4 bases, leaving 12 bases not matched to a gene. Germline V gives CDR1 SGHTA, CDR2 FQGNSA. The CDR3 spans 17 residues. CDR3 protein: CASSQTSSGSSYNEQFF. CDR3 bases: TGTGCCAGCAGTCAAACCTCTAGCGGGAGTAGTTACAATGAGCAGTTCTTC.

This chain uses TRBV11-3 with TRBJ1-6, with 8 nucleotides matching TRBD1. J gave up 14 bases and V 1 base, and 7 bases lay outside the gene matches. This CDR3 has 14 amino acids. Per the germline V gene, CDR1 is SGHNT and CDR2 is YENEEA. The CDR3 DNA is TGTGCCAGCAGCTTAGGACCCCTGGACAGGGCCCTCCACTTT. Its protein product is CASSLGPLDRALHF.